The sequence of this T cell receptor beta chain was determined in a study of shared clonotypes between healthy human individuals. Study-level points and caveats: Among several donors, roughly 5% of naive CD4 clonotypes were found in common.

Selected positively for CCR7 and CD45RO-negative, naive CD8 cells excluded terminally differentiated effector memory CD45RA+ cells. Donation came from healthy HIV-negative adults that had no recent acute infections or vaccinations. As to this clone: Antigen specificity is unknown.

Repertoires were generated with immunoSEQ multiplex PCR, while TCRdb's copy carries only in-frame clones and drops some. The table includes hundreds of thousands of clones, nearly 95% detected once. Trimming removed 0 bases at V and 3 bases at J, with 15 bases between. Germline V gene lookup returns CDR1 SGHDN and CDR2 FVKESK. The CDR3 contains 17 residues. Sample: naive CD8+ T cells sorted from blood. The chain joins TRBV14 to TRBJ2-1; D may be TRBD1 or TRBD2 (5 bases each). This clonotype was obtained from a man younger than 40 in good health. The CDR3 reads CASSQDSRGQIYNEQFF. For the CDR3, the DNA is TGTGCCAGCAGCCAAGATTCGAGGGGCCAGATCTACAATGAGCAGTTCTTC.